This TCR beta chain originates from a study of regulatory T cells in long-lasting Graves disease (dated by TCRdb to the early 2020s). General notes on the study: Antithyroid drugs had been taken for less than 3 months by newly diagnosed Graves' disease patients. Patients with persistent Graves' disease were compared with patients with newly diagnosed Graves' disease using TCR sequencing and RNA sequencing of peripheral blood. The study was registered as a clinical trial and conducted in China. TCR sequencing covered some 13 persistent and around 20 newly diagnosed Graves' disease patients, some 33 samples in total.

CDR1 DFQATT and CDR2 SNEGSKA are derived from the germline V gene (reference sequence). From the cysteine through the phenylalanine, the CDR3 covers 15 amino acids. The kept DNA is CDR3 alone, 45 bases in frame from the first base. After removal of 0 bases from V and 2 bases from J, the junction retains 4 bases not matched to a gene. The time point tag for this specimen amounts to: newly diagnosed GD, antithyroid drugs for less than 3 months. RNA was extracted from PBMCs in TRIzol for both TCR sequencing and RNA sequencing. The diagnosis of Graves' disease was made according to American Thyroid Association guidelines. Patients for the study were recruited at an endocrinology department in Xi'an, China. Each patient gave 7.5 to 10 milliliters of peripheral blood, collected in an EDTA anticoagulant tube. Ficoll Paque Plus density gradient separation was used to isolate PBMCs, and no additional T cell sorting was done. An Agilent 2100 Bioanalyzer and agarose gel were used to check RNA quality, while a NanoDrop 2000 measured RNA concentration.

The method behind the library was multiplex PCR. Instrument on record: Illumina HiSeq 4000. TCR beta libraries were built with iRepertoire HTBI primers and Arm-PCR amplification of CDR3 regions. Gel purification was performed on PCR products prior to sequencing. As for the authors' bioinformatics: Gene usage analysis of CDR3 amino acid clonotypes relied on the roughly 60 TRBV and 14 TRBJ segments identified across samples. COPE and FqMerger were used to merge filtered high-quality paired reads into contigs. BLAST was used to align contigs to the IMGT TRBV, TRBD and TRBJ reference genes, and CDR3 was defined following IMGT. Clonotypes above 0.1% frequency were classified as highly expanded clones. Shannon entropy served as the measure of repertoire diversity, while the Gini coefficient captured V-J evenness. Public clonotypes were defined as clonotypes shared by more than one individual. Using fastp at Q25 and MiXCR, TCRdb reprocessed the public reads and kept productive beta chains. Rows are unified per CDR3 protein, each entry keeping the most common DNA and genes. TCRdb's processing, not the authors', yielded these V and J calls. For this sample there are about 430,000 distinct CDR3 sequences; approximately 15% appear just once. About 7.6% of the sample rests with the top ten.

This clonotype was observed many times. The antigen it binds to is not known. Base qualities are not provided; no much larger clone lies one nucleotide away. The study at large found these results: Only the TCR beta chain was sequenced and analyzed. The study examined only peripheral blood because the primary lesion, thyroid tissue, could not be accessed. The authors acknowledged the small sample size as a limitation that may reduce accuracy. Compared with newly diagnosed patients, persistent Graves' disease patients had lower TCR Shannon entropy and fewer highly expanded clones, which suggests clonal expansion. Preferential use of TRBV28, TRBJ1-2 and TRBJ2-5 was observed in persistent disease, whereas TRBV20-1 and TRBJ2-1 were favored in newly diagnosed disease. Patients with persistent disease shared more public clonotypes (around 2,500) than newly diagnosed patients did (more than 900).

These data are also associated with another study on T cells in Graves' hyperthyroidism and ophthalmopathy. That second publication adds: A patient counted as having stable Graves' hyperthyroidism if no progression to ophthalmopathy occurred over 18 months of follow-up. The hyperthyroidism patients were between 18 and 65 years old and newly diagnosed, with a disease duration of less than 2 months. The study excluded patients with uncontrolled infections, other autoimmune diseases, pregnancy or lactation. Clinical symptoms, serum thyroxine and TRAb, thyroid ultrasound, and orbital computed tomography formed the basis for the diagnoses. A first-round RT-PCR of the TCR CDR3 used the HTBI primer set with the Qiagen OneStep RT-PCR kit. Most expanded thyroid clonotypes (frequency above 0.001) were also detected in blood, suggesting blood repertoires may reflect thyroid immune responses. Ophthalmopathy was separated from stable hyperthyroidism by a 13 V-J signature model, with over 85% sensitivity and just over 81% specificity obtained in cross-validation and 80%/75% obtained in testing. In validation, the model predicted progression to ophthalmopathy a median of 6.5 months before onset, with about 71% sensitivity and roughly 73% specificity. A discovery cohort of about 96 patients, 43 with Graves' ophthalmopathy and approximately 57 with stable Graves' hyperthyroidism, was used to find distinguishing TCR V-J signatures. An independent validation cohort of 18 to 20 hyperthyroidism patients and about 15 patients who later progressed to ophthalmopathy tested prospective prediction of ophthalmopathy. For training and testing, the 100 or so patients in the discovery cohort were randomly divided in a 7:3 ratio. Thyroid tissue and blood T-cell repertoires from about six Graves' hyperthyroidism patients were also compared in the study. Following sampling, methimazole starting at 30 mg daily was given to hyperthyroidism patients, and high-dose intravenous methylprednisolone was given to ophthalmopathy patients. Libraries were constructed in a second round of multiplex PCR, after which size selection and purification were carried out. Sequencing of the libraries was done on an Illumina HiSeq2000 using paired-end 100 bp reads. SOAPnuke was used to process the raw data, with reads discarded if the reads contained adapters or uncalled bases, had a mean Phred below 15, or lacked an exact constant-primer or identifier match. High-quality paired reads were merged with COPE v1.2.5, and unique nucleotide sequences were defined as clonotypes. Clonotypes were aligned to IMGT TRBV, TRBD and TRBJ reference segments using MiTCR v1.1. Analysis was restricted to V-J combinations with a frequency above 0.0001, which covered 98% to 99.2% of repertoires. A TCS score was defined as the ratio of F50 (clonal expansion) to E x V (chaos), with BLOSUM62-based TCRdist applied between CDR3 peptides within each V-J. Welch's t-statistics and random forest reduced around 510 V-J features to 10 to 15, which were used in a naive Bayes classifier (R e1071). Sample size was not statistically predetermined, and blinding of investigators to group allocation was not performed. According to the paper, TCR Vbeta CDR3 sequencing was carried out on about 140 peripheral blood samples, which came from over 40 ophthalmopathy, approximately 72 hyperthyroidism and roughly 17 progressor patients.

The starting material was peripheral blood mononuclear cells (PBMCs), obtained at new diagnosis, from a patient treated with antithyroid drugs. The sequence came from a woman in her 40s with Graves disease. Donor details come from another sample of the same person, matched by shared clones. The chain joins TRBV20-1 to TRBJ2-7, and 10 junctional nucleotides match TRBD2. The CDR3 region reads CSARDPLAGAYEQYF. The nucleotide sequence reads TGCAGTGCTAGAGACCCTCTAGCGGGGGCCTACGAGCAGTACTTC.